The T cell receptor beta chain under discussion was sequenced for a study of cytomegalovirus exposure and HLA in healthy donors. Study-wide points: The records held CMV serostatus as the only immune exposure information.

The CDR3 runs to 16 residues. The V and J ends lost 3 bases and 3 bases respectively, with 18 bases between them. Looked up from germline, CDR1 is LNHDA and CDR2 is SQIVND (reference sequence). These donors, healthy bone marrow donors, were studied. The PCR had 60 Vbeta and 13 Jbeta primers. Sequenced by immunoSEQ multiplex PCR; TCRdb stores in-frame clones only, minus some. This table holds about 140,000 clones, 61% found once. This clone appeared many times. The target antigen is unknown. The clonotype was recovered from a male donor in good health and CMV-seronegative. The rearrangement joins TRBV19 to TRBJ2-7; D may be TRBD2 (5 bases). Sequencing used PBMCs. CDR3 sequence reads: CASSMVRATNRYEQYF. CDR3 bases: TGTGCCAGTAGTATGGTCCGGGCGACTAATCGCTACGAGCAGTACTTC.